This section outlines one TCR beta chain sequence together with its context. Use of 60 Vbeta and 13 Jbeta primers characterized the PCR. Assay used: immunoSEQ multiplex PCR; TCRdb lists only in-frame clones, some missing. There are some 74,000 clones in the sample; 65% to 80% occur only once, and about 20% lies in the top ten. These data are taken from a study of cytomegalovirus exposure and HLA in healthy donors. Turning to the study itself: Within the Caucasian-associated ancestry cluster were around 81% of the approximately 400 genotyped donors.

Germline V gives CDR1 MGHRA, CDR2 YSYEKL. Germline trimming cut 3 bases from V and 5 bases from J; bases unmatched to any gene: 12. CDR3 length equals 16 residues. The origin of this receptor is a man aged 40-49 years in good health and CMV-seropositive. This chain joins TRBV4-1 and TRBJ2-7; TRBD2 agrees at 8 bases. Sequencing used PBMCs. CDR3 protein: CASSHFFRDGRDEQYF. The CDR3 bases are TGCGCCAGCAGCCACTTCTTCAGGGACGGGAGGGACGAGCAGTACTTC.